Listed below are T cell receptor beta chains from one sample, sequenced in a study of cytomegalovirus exposure and HLA in healthy donors. Profiled with immunoSEQ multiplex PCR; TCRdb holds only in-frame clones, not every one. The sample yields 100,000 to 150,000 clones, 80% to 85% seen once. Sequenced: PBMCs. These receptors came from a woman aged 25 to 39 in good health and CMV-seronegative. The CDR3 runs from the conserved cysteine through the conserved F or W. The D gene is left open where the match is weak. Not all rows give a size; the values are once, few, many and, for expanded clones, a class.

j_call,clone_size,d_call,v_call,cdr3_nt,cdr3_aa
TRBJ1-5,.,.,TRBV6-1,TGTGCCAGCAGTGAGGCAGGGGGCAATCAGCCCCAGCATTTT,CASSEAGGNQPQHF
TRBJ2-2,.,TRBD2,TRBV5-1,TGCGCCAGCAGCTTGACTAGCGGGACGAACACCGGGGAGCTGTTTTTT,CASSLTSGTNTGELFF
TRBJ2-7,.,.,TRBV9,TGTGCCAGCAGCCCCCCCAGGGGGGACGGCACCTACGAGCAGTACTTC,CASSPPRGDGTYEQYF
TRBJ2-7,.,.,TRBV12-5,TGTGCTAGTGGTTCCGTCGGGTTTCGCCTCTCCTACGAGCAGTACTTC,CASGSVGFRLSYEQYF
TRBJ1-6,.,.,TRBV27,TGTGCCAGCAGTTTGGAGGGGAGCTCCTATAATTCACCCCTCCACTTT,CASSLEGSSYNSPLHF
TRBJ2-2,few,TRBD1,TRBV18,TGTGCCAGCTCACCGGACAGGTCCACCGGGGAGCTGTTTTTT,CASSPDRSTGELFF
TRBJ2-4,.,TRBD2,TRBV30,TGTGCCTGGAGTGTACCCGGACTAGGCATTCAGTACTTC,CAWSVPGLGIQYF
TRBJ2-5,.,TRBD1,TRBV7-2,TGTGCCAGCAGCGGAGACAGGGGGGAGACCCAGTACTTC,CASSGDRGETQYF
TRBJ2-5,.,TRBD2,TRBV7-7,TGTGCTAGCAGCTTAGCCCTGACTAGCCCGGAGACCCAGTACTTC,CASSLALTSPETQYF
TRBJ1-1,once,.,TRBV11-2,TGTGCCAGCAGCTTTACGCGAGGAAACACTGAAGCTTTCTTT,CASSFTRGNTEAFF
TRBJ2-3,.,TRBD2,TRBV19,TGTGCCAGTAACCTCCGACTAGCGGGAGGCACAGATACGCAGTATTTT,CASNLRLAGGTDTQYF
TRBJ1-6,few,.,TRBV11-3,TGTGCCAGCAGCTTAGGGCCTCTTTCACCCCTCCACTTT,CASSLGPLSPLHF
TRBJ2-7,once,.,TRBV9,TGTGCCAGCAGCGTAGCTTACGGGGGACCCTACGAGCAGTACTTC,CASSVAYGGPYEQYF
TRBJ2-1,.,.,TRBV11-3,TGTGCCAGCAGCTTAGAGTGGGCAGGGTTGGATGAGCAGTTCTTC,CASSLEWAGLDEQFF
TRBJ2-1,.,TRBD1,TRBV6-1,TGTGCCAGCACTAGGACAGGGATGTCCGATGAGCAGTTCTTC,CASTRTGMSDEQFF
TRBJ2-2,few,TRBD2,TRBV5-4,TGTGCCAGCAGCTTGGAAGGTGCTAGCGGACTCACCGGGGAGCTGTTTTTT,CASSLEGASGLTGELFF
TRBJ1-1,.,.,TRBV6-1,TGTGCCAGCAGTGAAGATAAACGGGGGGTAGCTTTCTTT,CASSEDKRGVAFF
TRBJ2-6,.,.,TRBV18,TGTGCCAGCTCACCCGAGGGAGGTTTAGCCGGGGCCAACGTCCTGACTTTC,CASSPEGGLAGANVLTF
TRBJ1-6,.,TRBD1,TRBV6-5,TGTGCCACCTTCCGGGACAGAAATTCACCCCTCCACTTT,CATFRDRNSPLHF
TRBJ1-2,.,TRBD1,TRBV29-1,TGCAGCGTTGAAGCTATACAGAGACAGGGCGGTGGCTACACCTTC,CSVEAIQRQGGGYTF
TRBJ2-1,.,.,TRBV21-1,TGTGCCAGCGGTCAGACTACTTACAATGAGCAGTTCTTC,CASGQTTYNEQFF
TRBJ2-2,.,TRBD1,TRBV18,TGTGCCAGCTCATCGGGACAGGCGAACACCGGGGAGCTGTTTTTT,CASSSGQANTGELFF
TRBJ2-5,.,TRBD2,TRBV7-8,TGTGCCAGCAGCTCACGACTAGCGGGGGGGAACTGGCAGACCCAGTACTTC,CASSSRLAGGNWQTQYF
TRBJ2-3,.,TRBD2,TRBV5-4,TGTGCCAGCAGCTTGGATGTGGGGGCTAGCGGGAGTACAGATACGCAGTATTTT,CASSLDVGASGSTDTQYF
TRBJ2-3,once,.,TRBV13,TGTGCCAGCAGCTTAGACTCCACAGATACGCAGTATTTT,CASSLDSTDTQYF
TRBJ2-7,.,TRBD2,TRBV11-2,TGTGCCAGCAGCTTGTCTAGCGGGAGGGCGTACGAGCAGTACTTC,CASSLSSGRAYEQYF
TRBJ2-1,.,TRBD2,TRBV5-4,TGTGCCAGCAGCCCAAGGGCTAGCGGTTTAGACAATGAGCAGTTCTTC,CASSPRASGLDNEQFF
TRBJ2-1,.,.,TRBV27,TGTGCCAGCAGTCGGGCGGGGGCGAGCTCCTACAATGAGCAGTTCTTC,CASSRAGASSYNEQFF
TRBJ1-6,.,.,TRBV30,TGTGCCTGGAGTCCCCCCGGTAATTCCTATAATTCACCCCTCCACTTT,CAWSPPGNSYNSPLHF
TRBJ2-2,.,TRBD2,TRBV19,TGTGCCAGTAGTATAGAGACGACTAGCGCAAACACCGGGGAGCTGTTTTTT,CASSIETTSANTGELFF
TRBJ1-2,.,.,TRBV30,TGTGCCTGGGGAAGCGCCTATGGCTACACCTTC,CAWGSAYGYTF
TRBJ2-2,.,.,TRBV18,TGTGCCAGCTCACCACAAGGGTCAGGGCGAACCGGGGAGCTGTTTTTT,CASSPQGSGRTGELFF
TRBJ2-1,.,.,TRBV5-1,TGCGCCAGCAGCGGTACTCCAGGGACTGCAATTTCCTACAATGAGCAGTTCTTC,CASSGTPGTAISYNEQFF
TRBJ2-7,few,TRBD2,TRBV7-9,TGTGCCAGCGGTTCGTATAGCGCGGGGGGCTACGAGCAGTACTTC,CASGSYSAGGYEQYF
TRBJ1-1,once,.,TRBV5-5,TGTGCCAGCAGCAGCCACAGGGTAGGTAATTTGGACACTGAAGCTTTCTTT,CASSSHRVGNLDTEAFF
TRBJ1-5,.,TRBD1,TRBV2,TGTGCCAGCAGCCTGACAGGGGTCCTTAATCAGCCCCAGCATTTT,CASSLTGVLNQPQHF
TRBJ1-2,.,TRBD1,TRBV29-1,TGCAGCGTTGAAGGAGGGACAGGGGTGGGCTATGGCTACACCTTC,CSVEGGTGVGYGYTF
TRBJ1-2,.,.,TRBV29-1,TGCAGCGTTGAGTCGGGTTGGCGGGGGCTCGGCTACACCTTC,CSVESGWRGLGYTF
TRBJ1-2,.,.,TRBV19,TGTGCCAGTACCTCGGACACGTCTGGCTATGGCTACACCTTC,CASTSDTSGYGYTF
TRBJ2-3,.,TRBD2,TRBV19,TGTGCCAGTAGTGCTAGCGGGGGGCAGGGTACGCAGTATTTT,CASSASGGQGTQYF
TRBJ1-1,few,.,TRBV18,TGTGCCAGCTCACCGGCCGACATGAACACTGAAGCTTTCTTT,CASSPADMNTEAFF
TRBJ2-5,.,TRBD1,TRBV29-1,TGCAGCGTTGGATTGGACAGGGGACGTGTCCGGTACTTC,CSVGLDRGRVRYF
TRBJ1-2,.,.,TRBV5-6,TGTGCCAGCAGCACGCAACAGGGCTACTATGGCTACACCTTC,CASSTQQGYYGYTF
TRBJ2-5,.,.,TRBV7-9,TGTGCCAGCAGCTTACTAGCAGGACAAGAGACCCAGTACTTC,CASSLLAGQETQYF
TRBJ2-2,few,TRBD2,TRBV19,TGTGCCAGTAGTATAGAGGAGGGAGGGGTCGGGGAGCTGTTTTTT,CASSIEEGGVGELFF
TRBJ2-1,.,TRBD1,TRBV7-2,TGTGCCAGCAGCTTAGCGCTCGGGACAGGGGGCGCAAGCTCCTACAATGAGCAGTTCTTC,CASSLALGTGGASSYNEQFF